The T cell receptor (beta chain) described here comes from a study of blood T cell repertoires in COVID-19. About the study: COVID-19 samples collected from the United States, Italy and Spain covered acute and convalescent phases.

The CDR3 is made up of 16 amino acids. The germline V gene has CDR1 SGHTA and CDR2 FQGNSA. V lost 4 bases to trimming and J lost 7 bases; unmatched junction nucleotides: 15. The cohort comprised adults aged 18 to 89 years residing in about two dozen US areas. The study recruited exposed participants who had met a COVID-19 case within 2 weeks before entry. Measured with immunoSEQ multiplex PCR; TCRdb has only the in-frame clones, and not every one. This table has around 250,000 clones, 70% to 90% appearing once. What was sequenced was PBMCs or T cells enriched from blood (not recorded which). The origin of this receptor is a woman aged 45-65 years who had been exposed to COVID-19. This chain uses TRBV7-2 with TRBJ1-2; 7 nucleotides align to TRBD1. The CDR3 reads CASSSEGRGIGSGYTF. The CDR3 coding sequence is TGTGCCAGCAGCTCCGAGGGCAGGGGGATCGGGTCTGGCTACACCTTC.